This is a list of T cell receptor beta chains from one sample in a study of blood T cell repertoires in COVID-19. The repertoire was sequenced with immunoSEQ multiplex PCR; TCRdb's copy has only in-frame clones and lacks some. The sample yields 75,000 or so clones, around 82% seen once. Sequencing was performed on peripheral blood. The receptors shown here come from a man in his sixties with acute or convalescent COVID-19. The CDR3 runs from the conserved cysteine through the conserved F or W. The D gene is left open where the match is weak. Only some rows state a clone size, as once, few, many or a class for expanded clones.

V gene	clone size	J gene	D gene	CDR3 DNA	CDR3 protein
TRBV6-6	once	TRBJ2-6	-	TGTGCCAGCAGTCTTACCAGATGGAGCTCTGGGGCCAACGTCCTGACTTTC	CASSLTRWSSGANVLTF
TRBV4-2	-	TRBJ1-5	-	TGTGCCAGCAGCCTGGGGGCGCGAGGCAATCAGCCCCAGCATTTT	CASSLGARGNQPQHF
TRBV5-1	-	TRBJ1-1	-	TGCGCCAGCAGCCTCCTAGGACGGGGGAACACTGAAGCTTTCTTT	CASSLLGRGNTEAFF
TRBV6-5	once	TRBJ2-2	-	TGTGCCAGCAGGATAATAGCGAACACCGGGGAGCTGTTTTTT	CASRIIANTGELFF
TRBV19	-	TRBJ2-3	TRBD2	TGTGCCAGTACCCCTGTCGGTAGCGGGGGATTTAGCACAGATACGCAGTATTTT	CASTPVGSGGFSTDTQYF
TRBV5-4	-	TRBJ2-7	TRBD1	TGTGCCAGCAGCCCACAGGGGCGGCCCTACGAGCAGTACTTC	CASSPQGRPYEQYF
TRBV4-1	-	TRBJ1-2	-	TGCGCCAGCAGCCCTGTGGTGGGGGGGATGACTAACTATGGCTACACCTTC	CASSPVVGGMTNYGYTF
TRBV10-1	-	TRBJ1-1	-	TGCGCCAGCAGTGAGTCCCAAAACACTGAAGCTTTCTTT	CASSESQNTEAFF
TRBV7-9	-	TRBJ2-3	-	TGTGCCAACAGCTTGGGGACTGGATTCACAGATACGCAGTATTTT	CANSLGTGFTDTQYF
TRBV7-2	-	TRBJ1-2	-	TGTGCCAGCAGCCAAGGAGGGGGCTACACCTTC	CASSQGGGYTF
TRBV11-2	few	TRBJ2-1	-	TGTGCCAGCAGCTTAGTGGCGGCGGGGAGAGGATACAATGAGCAGTTCTTC	CASSLVAAGRGYNEQFF
TRBV6-1	-	TRBJ2-4	-	TGTGCCAGCAGTGAAGCGTTGGGCTCAACCAAAAACATTCAGTACTTC	CASSEALGSTKNIQYF
TRBV6-5	once	TRBJ2-1	-	TGTGCCAGCAGTTCCTTGGACACACACTCCTACAATGAGCAGTTCTTC	CASSSLDTHSYNEQFF
TRBV11-2	-	TRBJ2-2	TRBD2	TGTGCCAGCAGCTTGATAGCGGGGGGGCATACCGGGGAGCTGTTTTTT	CASSLIAGGHTGELFF
TRBV9	-	TRBJ2-7	TRBD2	TGTGCCAGCAGCGTAGATGATGGCGGGAGCTCCTACGAGCAGTACTTC	CASSVDDGGSSYEQYF
TRBV4-1	-	TRBJ2-3	TRBD2	TGCGCCAGCAGCCCGACTAGCGGGGGAACCACAGATACGCAGTATTTT	CASSPTSGGTTDTQYF
TRBV5-1	once	TRBJ2-1	-	TGCGCCAGCAGCTTGGCCGCGAGAGTTAGCGGATACAATGAGCAGTTCTTC	CASSLAARVSGYNEQFF
TRBV28	-	TRBJ2-3	-	TGTGCCAGCAGTTTATCGAGCACAGATACGCAGTATTTT	CASSLSSTDTQYF
TRBV18	-	TRBJ2-7	-	TGTGCCAGCTCACCGGAAGCGGTGGGCGAGCAGTACTTC	CASSPEAVGEQYF
TRBV27	-	TRBJ2-1	TRBD2	TGTGCCAGCACCCCAGAATCGGGGGGAAGCTCCTACAATGAGCAGTTCTTC	CASTPESGGSSYNEQFF
TRBV19	-	TRBJ2-5	-	TGTGCCAGTAGTAGTCAAGGCGGTCAGACCCAGTACTTC	CASSSQGGQTQYF
TRBV15	few	TRBJ2-7	TRBD1	TGTGCCACCAGCAGAGTAGGGACGGGACAGCCAAGCTCCTACGAGCAGTACTTC	CATSRVGTGQPSSYEQYF
TRBV6-1	once	TRBJ2-2	TRBD1	TGTGCCAGCAGTGACAGGGGGCGCGTCACCGGGGAGCTGTTTTTT	CASSDRGRVTGELFF
TRBV28	-	TRBJ2-5	TRBD2	TGTGCCAGCAGTTCCCTAGCGGGAGGTTCCGAGACCCAGTACTTC	CASSSLAGGSETQYF
TRBV6-2/TRBV6-3	-	TRBJ1-2	-	TGTGCCAGCAGTTATAGGTCCCGCGGCAAGATTCATGGCTACACCTTC	CASSYRSRGKIHGYTF
TRBV12-5	-	TRBJ2-1	TRBD2	TGTGCTAGTGGTTCCCCCGGGTGGACTAGCGGGGGACACAATGAGCAGTTCTTC	CASGSPGWTSGGHNEQFF
TRBV5-1	-	TRBJ1-2	TRBD1	TGCGCCAGCAGCGCCCAACAGGGGGCGGATGGCTACACCTTC	CASSAQQGADGYTF
TRBV6-5	-	TRBJ2-3	TRBD2	TGTGCCAGCAGACTCCGGGGAGGGGACGCAGATACGCAGTATTTT	CASRLRGGDADTQYF
TRBV19	-	TRBJ1-2	-	TGTGCCAGTAGTGTGGACAGTCTTTACAACTATGGCTACACCTTC	CASSVDSLYNYGYTF